The sequence of this TCR beta chain was determined in a study of blood T cell repertoires in COVID-19. Trimming removed 4 bases at V and 1 base at J, with 5 bases between. The germline CDR1 and CDR2 sequences are SGHNT and YYREEE (reference sequence). The CDR3 spans 12 residues. Up to 2 weeks before entering the study, exposed participants had met a COVID-19 case. This clone occurred once. Assay used: immunoSEQ multiplex PCR; TCRdb lists only in-frame clones, some missing. This sample has approximately 220,000 clones, with 83% found just once. Sequenced sample: PBMCs or T cells enriched from blood (not recorded which). This receptor was obtained from a woman in her fifties or sixties who had been exposed to COVID-19. The chain couples TRBV5-4 to TRBJ1-2, with D unclear. Here the CDR3 reads CASSPGNYGYTF. CDR3 DNA: TGTGCCAGCAGCCCGGGTAACTATGGCTACACCTTC.